This is a list of T cell receptor beta chains from one sample in a study of post-analysis software for immune sequencing data. TCRdb independently ran MiXCR on the PCR reads; one entry per CDR3 protein. The profile covers roughly 200,000 distinct CDR3 sequences, with about 30% appearing a single time and more than 3% taken by the ten largest. The sample consisted of blood. The receptors derive from a girl younger than 18 with multiple sclerosis. The CDR3 runs from the conserved cysteine through the conserved F or W. Each record gives: clone size, J gene, D gene, V gene, CDR3 DNA, CDR3 protein. A D gene is named only where the DNA matches it firmly. The size entry is marked missing in some rows and otherwise reads once, few, many or a size class.

few TRBJ2-7 NA TRBV2 TGTGCCAGCAGTGAATCGGTTAGCGGCTCGACGACTTACAATGAGCAGTACTTC CASSESVSGSTTYNEQYF
few TRBJ1-1 TRBD1 TRBV6-5 TGTGCCAGCAGTTACCGAGGGGGCGGCACTGAAGCTTTCTTT CASSYRGGGTEAFF
many TRBJ2-3 NA TRBV28 TGTGCCAGCAGTTGGACAGCCACAGATACGCAGTATTTT CASSWTATDTQYF
few TRBJ2-7 NA TRBV18 TGTGCCAGCTCACCACCGGGGGTTCTCGGCTCCGAGCAGTACTTC CASSPPGVLGSEQYF
few TRBJ2-4 NA TRBV21-1 TGTGCCAGCAGCAAACTCCTCCTCCCGAAAAACATTCAGTACTTC CASSKLLLPKNIQYF
many TRBJ2-1 NA TRBV5-1 TGCGCCAGCAGCTTGGGCGACTCCTACAATGAGCAGTTCTTC CASSLGDSYNEQFF
NA TRBJ1-2 NA TRBV20-1 TGCAGTGCTAGTTCAGCTGGCTGGTTTGGCTACACCTTC CSASSAGWFGYTF
NA TRBJ1-5 NA TRBV5-1 TGCGCCAGCAGCCCCGGACCGACAGGAGAGGGCAATCAGCCCCAGCATTTT CASSPGPTGEGNQPQHF
many TRBJ2-1 NA TRBV12-3/TRBV12-4 TGTGCCAGCAGTTTAGTTGAAACCGGGCGTTTAGCTTCTGAGCAGTTCTTC CASSLVETGRLASEQFF
few TRBJ2-3 NA TRBV6-1 TGTGCCAGCAAGGCAGGGGTCCCCTCTAGCACAGATATGCAGTATTTT CASKAGVPSSTDMQYF
NA TRBJ1-3 NA TRBV12-3/TRBV12-4 TGTGCCAGCAGTTTACGTGAGGGGCCCGACCCAGGAAACACCAGATATTTT CASSLREGPDPGNTRYF
few TRBJ2-7 NA TRBV19 TGTGCCAGTAGTATAGATTGGAGGGTTCAGTACTTC CASSIDWRVQYF
NA TRBJ2-1 NA TRBV14 TGTGCCAGCAGCCAAGTCCTTGGTACAGGCCTATCCTACAATAAGCAGTTCTTC CASSQVLGTGLSYNKQFF
NA TRBJ1-1 TRBD1 TRBV25-1 TGTGCCAGCCTCCCCACAGGGGCAGGGGTCCCTGAAGCTTTCTTT CASLPTGAGVPEAFF
NA TRBJ1-2 NA TRBV20-1 TGCAGTGCTCCGGCGGCAGGGGCCTATGGCTACACCTTC CSAPAAGAYGYTF
few TRBJ1-2 NA TRBV5-6 TGTGCCAGCAGCTTGTTAGCCGGGGCCCCAAATGTGGACTATGGCTACACCTTC CASSLLAGAPNVDYGYTF
many TRBJ2-5 TRBD2 TRBV11-2 TGTGCCAGCAGCTTAACCCGGCTAGCGGGTGAGACCCAGTACTTC CASSLTRLAGETQYF
few TRBJ2-2 NA TRBV20-1 TGCAGTGCAAAGAACACCGGGGAGCTGTTTTTT CSAKNTGELFF
few TRBJ2-3 NA TRBV11-2 TGTGCCAGCAGCTTCGGGACTGGGAGCACAGATACGCAGTATTTT CASSFGTGSTDTQYF
many TRBJ2-1 TRBD2 TRBV20-1 TGCAGTGCGCGACTAGCGGGAAACAATGAGCAGTTCTTC CSARLAGNNEQFF
many TRBJ2-7 TRBD2 TRBV12-3/TRBV12-4 TGTGCCAGCAGTTCGACTAGCCGCAAGTACGAGCAGTACTTC CASSSTSRKYEQYF
NA TRBJ1-6 TRBD1 TRBV5-1 TGCGCCAGCAGCCGTCGTCTCAACGACAGGGGTGGGGGTAACGGTAATTCACCCCTCCACTTT CASSRRLNDRGGGNGNSPLHF
NA TRBJ1-5 NA TRBV21-1 TGTGCCAGCGGCAGAGTTGGAAATCAGCTCCAGCATTTT CASGRVGNQLQHF
many TRBJ1-6 NA TRBV10-2 TGCGCCAGCGGACCAGGGAATTCACCCCTCCACTTT CASGPGNSPLHF
NA TRBJ1-1 NA TRBV20-1 TGCAGTGCGAGAAAAGTACAAGTGAACACTGAAGCTTTCTTT CSARKVQVNTEAFF
few TRBJ2-7 TRBD2 TRBV7-8 TGTGCCAGCAGCTTCTCGGGGGGGAACTACGAGCAGTACTTC CASSFSGGNYEQYF
NA TRBJ1-1 NA TRBV7-8 TGTGCCAGCAGCACAGTTGTACGCGACACTGAAGCTTTCTTT CASSTVVRDTEAFF
NA TRBJ1-1 NA TRBV7-9 TGTGCCAGCAGCCCGAAGGGGGATAACACTGAAGCTTTCTTT CASSPKGDNTEAFF
NA TRBJ2-1 NA TRBV20-1 TGCAGTGCTAGTCGGGGGAGGTACAATGAGCAGTTCTTC CSASRGRYNEQFF
NA TRBJ2-1 TRBD2 TRBV30 TGTGCCTGGAGTGTATCTCGGCTAGCGGGGGGGAGCTCCTACAATGTGCAGTTCTTC CAWSVSRLAGGSSYNVQFF
NA TRBJ1-2 NA TRBV12-3/TRBV12-4 TGTGCCAGCACCAACCCCCCGGCAGAATACTATGGCTACACCTTC CASTNPPAEYYGYTF
few TRBJ1-5 TRBD1 TRBV15 TGTGCCACCAGCAGGACGACAGGGGCGTACAATCAGCCCCAGCATTTT CATSRTTGAYNQPQHF
NA TRBJ1-6 NA TRBV5-1 TGCGCCAGCAGCTTGGAACAGGGTGGTGTGAATTCACCCCTCCACTTT CASSLEQGGVNSPLHF
few TRBJ2-2 NA TRBV28 TGTGCCAGCAGTTTGGTGGGGGGAAACACCGGGGAGCTGTTTTTT CASSLVGGNTGELFF
many TRBJ2-7 TRBD1 TRBV20-1 TGCAGTGCGAGCCGGGACAGGGGGTTAAGCTCCTACGAGCAGTACTTC CSASRDRGLSSYEQYF
many TRBJ2-1 NA TRBV7-2 TGTGCCAGCAGCTTGAAGGTTAGCGGACTCGGAACGGTAGTGCAGTTCTTC CASSLKVSGLGTVVQFF
few TRBJ2-1 NA TRBV12-3/TRBV12-4 TGTGCCAGCAGTCCCGACTTCGGCGAGCAGTTCTTC CASSPDFGEQFF
NA TRBJ2-1 TRBD2 TRBV4-1 TGCGCCACCAGGACTAGCGGGAGAAAGGGCAATGAGCAGTTCTTC CATRTSGRKGNEQFF
NA TRBJ2-1 TRBD2 TRBV5-1 TGCGCCAGCAGCGGGGCGGGAGGGGTTTACAATGAGCAGTTCTTC CASSGAGGVYNEQFF
once TRBJ1-2 TRBD1 TRBV20-1 TGCAGTGCTGGGGACAGGGGAGGTGGCTACACCTTC CSAGDRGGGYTF
NA TRBJ2-5 TRBD2 TRBV12-3/TRBV12-4 TGTGCCAGCAGGGGGACTAGCGGTTTTAGTGAGACCCAGTACTTC CASRGTSGFSETQYF
NA TRBJ2-3 NA TRBV4-1 TGCGCCAGCAGCCAGGAAGATACGCAGTATTTT CASSQEDTQYF
NA TRBJ2-1 TRBD2 TRBV9 TGTGCCAGCAGCGTAGGGCTAGCGGGGGCCCAAAGCTCCTACAATGAGCAGTTCTTC CASSVGLAGAQSSYNEQFF
many TRBJ2-5 NA TRBV15 TGTGCCACCAGCAGAGATCTTAACGGGATGGAGACCCAGTACTTC CATSRDLNGMETQYF
few TRBJ1-6 NA TRBV6-5 TGTGCCAGCAGTTACTCCACCCAAGGGCTCCCAAATTCACCCCTCCACTTT CASSYSTQGLPNSPLHF
NA TRBJ2-1 TRBD1 TRBV29-1 TGCAGCCTGAGACAGGGAACCTACAATGAGCAGTTCTTC CSLRQGTYNEQFF
few TRBJ2-3 NA TRBV5-1 TGCGCCAGCAGCATGGACAGCGGGCCAGATACGCAGTATTTT CASSMDSGPDTQYF
NA TRBJ1-4 TRBD1 TRBV4-1 TGCGCCAGCAGCCGTACCGGGACAGGGGTTTACAATGAAAAACTGTTTTTT CASSRTGTGVYNEKLFF
few TRBJ1-1 TRBD1 TRBV5-1 TGCGCCAGCAATATCGGAACAGGGGTAGGGACTGAAGCTTTCTTT CASNIGTGVGTEAFF
NA TRBJ2-4 TRBD1 TRBV29-1 TGCAGCGTGGGGACAGGGGATAATCAGTACTTC CSVGTGDNQYF
NA TRBJ1-2 TRBD1 TRBV7-9 TGTGCCAGCAGCTTCGGACAGGCCGCAGCTGGCTACACCTTC CASSFGQAAAGYTF
NA TRBJ1-1 NA TRBV7-9 TGTGCCAGCAGCATTCCCTGGGGCGAGAACACTGAAGCTTTCTTT CASSIPWGENTEAFF
few TRBJ2-1 TRBD1 TRBV7-2 TGTGCCAGCAGCGCATCATCGGGGACAGGGAGGAATGAGCAGTTCTTC CASSASSGTGRNEQFF
few TRBJ1-1 NA TRBV5-1 TGCGCCAGCAGCGTTTCCGAGAGAAACACTGAAGCTTTCTTT CASSVSERNTEAFF
NA TRBJ1-3 NA TRBV12-3/TRBV12-4 TGTGCCAGCAGTTTAGGGGCAAGGGGAAACACCATATATTTT CASSLGARGNTIYF